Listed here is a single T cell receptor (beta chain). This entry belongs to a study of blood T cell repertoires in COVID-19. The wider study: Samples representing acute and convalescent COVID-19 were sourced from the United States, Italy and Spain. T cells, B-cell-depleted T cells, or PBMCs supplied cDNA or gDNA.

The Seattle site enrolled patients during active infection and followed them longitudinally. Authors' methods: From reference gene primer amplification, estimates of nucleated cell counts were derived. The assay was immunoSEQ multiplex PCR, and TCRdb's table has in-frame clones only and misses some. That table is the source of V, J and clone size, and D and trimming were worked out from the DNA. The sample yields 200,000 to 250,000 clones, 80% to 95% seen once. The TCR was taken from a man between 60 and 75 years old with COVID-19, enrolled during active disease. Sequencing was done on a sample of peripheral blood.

CDR3 DNA sequence: TGCGCCAGCAGCGCGGATCAAGAGACCCAGTACTTC. Residues: CASSADQETQYF. The chain joins TRBV5-1 to TRBJ2-5; D unclear. Per the germline V gene, CDR1 is SGHRS and CDR2 is YFSETQ. The CDR3 consists of 12 residues. V was trimmed by 4 bases and J by 2 bases, leaving 6 bases between them.